These 24 T cell receptor beta chains originate from one sample sequenced in a study of shared clonotypes between healthy human individuals. The protocol was immunoSEQ multiplex PCR, while the TCRdb copy is restricted to in-frame clones and leaves out a portion. The repertoire holds 2,500,000 or so clones, with around nine tenths as singletons. Sample: naive CD4+ T cells sorted from blood. Subset indicated: CD45RA+ positively selected. The receptors shown here come from a man aged 18-30 years in good health.

Concerning this clone: The same CDR3 is also encoded by other DNA sequences in this sample. The chain combines TRBV5-1 with TRBJ2-3; 12 nucleotides align to TRBD2. Unmatched junction bases numbered 7, after V lost 0 bases and J lost 2 bases. Germline V gene data show CDR1 as SGHRS and CDR2 as YFSETQ. The length of the CDR3 is 18 residues. DNA for the CDR3: TGCGCCAGCAGCTTGGCGCGGACTAGCGGGGAGATCACAGATACGCAGTATTTT. This sequence encodes CASSLARTSGEITDTQYF.

CDR3 sequence reads: CASSLGGTGTDTQYF. The DNA for the CDR3 is TGTGCCAGCAGCCTCGGGGGGACCGGCACAGATACGCAGTATTTT. The V gene is TRBV13, the J gene TRBJ2-3; 7 bases match TRBD2. The CDR3 spans 15 residues. Germline V gene lookup returns CDR1 PRHDT and CDR2 FYEKMQ (reference sequence). V lost 5 bases, J lost 1 base, and 6 bases stayed unmatched.

The J gene is TRBJ1-2, the V gene TRBV7-9; no reliable D call. Deletions cut 2 bases from V and 2 bases from J, with 9 bases between. The CDR3 sequence is 14 residues long. CDR1 SEHNR and CDR2 FQNEAQ come from the germline V gene (reference sequence). The CDR3 here is CASSLLALNYGYTF. The CDR3 DNA reads TGTGCCAGCAGCTTATTGGCTTTAAACTATGGCTACACCTTC.

The V gene is TRBV4-1, the J gene TRBJ1-1; TRBD1 is a possible D gene (5 bases). The CDR3 is made up of 14 amino acids. V was shortened by 0 bases and J by 4 bases, with 9 bases between the two germline ends. Germline V gene lookup returns CDR1 MGHRA and CDR2 YSYEKL. The CDR3 DNA reads as TGCGCCAGCAGCCAAGAGTGGAGGGGCACTGAAGCTTTCTTT. Encoded protein: CASSQEWRGTEAFF.

In the case of this clone: In the same sample, other DNA sequences code for this CDR3. The chain employs TRBV30 and TRBJ2-5, with D unresolved. V lost 0 bases and J 2 bases, leaving 7 bases between the germline ends. CDR1 is GTSNPN and CDR2 is SVGIG in the germline V gene (reference sequence). There are 13 residues in the CDR3. The CDR3 sequence: CAWSVATQETQYF. The CDR3 nucleotides are TGTGCCTGGAGTGTCGCCACTCAAGAGACCCAGTACTTC.

The sample holds one count of this clone. Other DNA sequences in this specimen translate into the identical CDR3. The genes are TRBV18 and TRBJ1-2; 8 bases align to TRBD1. CDR1 KGHSH and CDR2 LQKENI come from the germline V gene. V shed 3 bases, J shed 6 bases, and the junction held 3 bases outside the gene matches. The CDR3 length is 13 residues. CDR3 sequence: CASSPGQGHGYTF. CDR3 in DNA: TGTGCCAGCTCACCCGGACAGGGCCATGGCTACACCTTC. The whole variable domain, remainder taken from reference TRBV18 and TRBJ1-2, is NAGVMQNPRHLVRRRGQEARLRCSPMKGHSHVYWYRQLPEEGLKFMVYLQKENIIDESGMPKERFSAEFPKEGPSILRIQQVVRGDSAAYFCASSPGQGHGYTFGSGTRLTVV.

As regards this clone: The sample carries other DNA sequences with the same CDR3. The chain employs TRBV10-1 and TRBJ1-6; no definite D call. The V end was cut by 3 bases, the J end by 6 bases, with 6 bases between. In germline, CDR1 is WNHNN, CDR2 SYGVQD (reference sequence). CDR3 length: 13 amino acids. CDR3 sequence (DNA): TGCGCCAGCAGTGAAAGCCCTAATTCACCCCTCCACTTT. Translation: CASSESPNSPLHF.

This chain connects TRBV28 to TRBJ1-2; 10 bases map to TRBD1. The CDR3 has 16 amino acids. Germline V gene sequence: CDR1 MDHEN, CDR2 SYDVKM. The V and J ends lost 2 bases and 6 bases, in that order; junction bases with no gene match: 9. CDR3 sequence reads: CASSLIRQGALHGYTF. The CDR3 DNA reads TGTGCCAGCAGTTTAATCAGACAGGGGGCGCTCCATGGCTACACCTTC.

The CDR3: CASSDIAGGYNEQFF. The CDR3 nucleotides read TGCGCCAGCAGTGATATAGCGGGGGGGTACAATGAGCAGTTCTTC. This chain uses TRBV10-2 with TRBJ2-1, with TRBD2 identical over 11 bases. The V segment lost 3 bases and the J segment 4 bases; nucleotides outside the gene matches: 2. The CDR3 is 15 amino acids. Germline CDR1 reads WSHSY; CDR2 reads SAAADI.

V usage is TRBV19 and J usage is TRBJ1-5; D is undetermined. There are 15 residues in the CDR3. Germline lookup yields CDR1 LNHDA and CDR2 SQIVND (reference sequence). V lost 6 bases, J lost 1 base, and 13 bases lay in between. The CDR3 region is CASSPGRGSNQPQHF. For the CDR3, the DNA is TGTGCCAGTAGCCCAGGCAGAGGAAGCAATCAGCCCCAGCATTTT. Drawing the rest from reference TRBV19 and TRBJ1-5, the complete variable domain is DGGITQSPKYLFRKEGQNVTLSCEQNLNHDAMYWYRQDPGQGLRLIYYSQIVNDFQKGDIAEGYSVSREKKESFPLTVTSAQKNPTAFYLCASSPGRGSNQPQHFGDGTRLSIL.

The chain combines TRBV6-5 with TRBJ2-6; D is uncertain. From germline, CDR1 is MNHEY and CDR2 SVGAGI. Trimming removed 1 base at V and 0 bases at J, with 7 bases between. This CDR3 contains 16 residues. The DNA of the CDR3 is TGTGCCAGCAGTTACTTACTATCCTCTGGGGCCAACGTCCTGACTTTC. This codes for CASSYLLSSGANVLTF.

This chain uses TRBV7-3 with TRBJ2-1; D possibly uses TRBD1 or TRBD2 (5 bases each). Germline V gene lookup returns CDR1 SGHTA and CDR2 FQGTGA. Trimming took 5 bases from V and 4 from J, leaving 15 bases between them. The CDR3 length is 15 residues. The CDR3 loop is CASSETGRAYNEQFF. Here the CDR3 DNA reads TGTGCCAGCAGCGAGACGGGGCGGGCTTACAATGAGCAGTTCTTC.

In regard to this clone: Other nucleotide sequences from this sample produce the same CDR3. The rearrangement links TRBV4-1 to TRBJ2-5; D gene ambiguous. CDR1 and CDR2 (germline): MGHRA, YSYEKL. V lost 1 base and J lost 5, with 8 bases in between. The length of the CDR3 is 13 residues. CDR3 amino acids: CASSQALPETQYF. The CDR3 coding sequence is TGCGCCAGCAGCCAAGCCCTCCCCGAGACCCAGTACTTC.

The chain uses TRBV10-3 and TRBJ1-6; the D is unclear. V shed 2 bases and J shed 7 bases, with 6 bases lying between them. The CDR3 has 13 residues. Germline V gives CDR1 ENHRY, CDR2 SYGVKD. For the CDR3, the DNA is TGTGCCATCAGTGAGGTCGGGAATTCACCCCTCCACTTT. This translates into CAISEVGNSPLHF.

The chain couples TRBV7-3 to TRBJ2-3, with TRBD1 matching 8 bases. The CDR3 runs 14 residues. The V and J ends lost 5 bases and 3 bases, in that order; junction bases with no gene match: 4. Germline assignment: CDR1 SGHTA and CDR2 FQGTGA. The CDR3 DNA reads TGTGCCAGCAGCGGCAGGGGGCAGACAGATACGCAGTATTTT. Translating it yields CASSGRGQTDTQYF.

This chain links TRBV7-2 with TRBJ2-6, with D perhaps TRBD1 (6 bases). Germline V lookup: CDR1 SGHTA, CDR2 FQGNSA. The CDR3 is 15 amino acids. Trimming removed 5 bases from V and 2 bases from J, with 10 bases in between. The CDR3 DNA follows: TGTGCCAGCAGCGTTTACAGGGCTGGGGCCAACGTCCTGACTTTC. Encoded protein: CASSVYRAGANVLTF.

Comments on this clone: Other nucleotide sequences from this sample produce the same CDR3. The chain uses TRBV10-2 and TRBJ2-2; 8 bases line up with TRBD2. The V segment lost 6 bases and the J segment 1 base; nucleotides outside the gene matches: 1. CDR1 is WSHSY, CDR2 SAAADI, per germline. CDR3 length: 14 residues. CDR3 sequence reads: CASSGTRNTGELFF. Written as DNA, the CDR3 is TGCGCCAGCAGCGGGACTAGGAACACCGGGGAGCTGTTTTTT.

Turning to this clone: The sample carries other DNA sequences with the same CDR3. This sequence joins TRBV5-8 and TRBJ2-7; D is ambiguous. Trimming removed 0 bases at V and 7 bases at J, with 11 bases between. The CDR3 is 13 residues long. The germline CDR1 and CDR2 sequences are SGHTS and YDEGEE. As DNA, the CDR3 is TGTGCCAGCAGCTTGGGGCTGGGGTGGGAGCAGTACTTC. Its translation: CASSLGLGWEQYF. Combining the CDR3 with reference TRBV5-8 and TRBJ2-7 gives the whole variable domain EAGVTQSPTHLIKTRGQQATLRCSPISGHTSVYWYQQALGLGLQFLLWYDEGEERNRGNFPPRFSGRQFPNYSSELNVNALELEDSALYLCASSLGLGWEQYFGPGTRLTVT.

The chain employs TRBV7-9 and TRBJ2-2; perhaps TRBD1 as D (5 bases). The CDR3 is made up of 15 amino acids. The germline CDR1 and CDR2 sequences are SEHNR and FQNEAQ (reference sequence). Trimming shortened V by 4 bases and J by 4 bases, and 13 bases separated the two germline ends. The chain's CDR3 is CASSSRQTITGELFF. The CDR3 DNA reads TGTGCCAGCAGCTCTCGACAGACCATCACCGGGGAGCTGTTTTTT.

The V call is TRBV2, the J call TRBJ2-5; TRBD1 might be the D (6 bases). CDR3 length equals 16 residues. The V and J ends lost 6 bases and 3 bases respectively, with 20 bases between them. Looked up from germline, CDR1 is SNHLY and CDR2 is FYNNEI. CDR3 region: CASSAGTKGGEETQYF. CDR3 DNA sequence: TGTGCCAGCAGCGCCGGGACAAAGGGTGGAGAAGAGACCCAGTACTTC.

The chain combines TRBV19 with TRBJ1-4, with TRBD1 matching over 10 bases. The CDR3 covers 16 residues. The V segment lost 4 bases and the J segment 7 bases; nucleotides outside the gene matches: 9. Germline CDR1 and CDR2: LNHDA and SQIVND (reference sequence). The CDR3 is CASSNPGTGVAEKLFF. In DNA form, the CDR3 reads TGTGCCAGTAGTAACCCTGGGACAGGGGTGGCTGAAAAACTGTTTTTT.

The count of this clone is one. The rearrangement uses TRBV19 and TRBJ2-7; D may be TRBD1 or TRBD2 (6 bases each). The CDR3 loop spans 15 amino acids. Trimming shortened V by 10 bases and J by 2 bases, and 21 bases separated the two germline ends. In germline, CDR1 is LNHDA, CDR2 SQIVND (reference sequence). CDR3 nucleotide sequence: TGTGCCAAGAGGGACTTGGGGGCACGACCCTACGAGCAGTACTTC. Translation gives CAKRDLGARPYEQYF.

CDR3 loop: CASSGARTNEKLFF. The CDR3 coding sequence is TGTGCCAGCAGTGGGGCTCGGACGAATGAAAAACTGTTTTTT. The chain uses TRBV6-1 and TRBJ1-4; D is unclear. This CDR3 has 14 residues. Per the germline V gene, CDR1 is MNHNS and CDR2 is SASEGT. V gave up 4 bases and J gave up 5 bases, with 11 bases separating them.

The rearrangement links TRBV6-5 to TRBJ1-4; D call uncertain. The germline CDR1 and CDR2 sequences are MNHEY and SVGAGI. Trimming stripped 4 bases from V and 7 bases from J, with 19 bases between. The CDR3 is made up of 16 amino acids. In DNA, the CDR3 is TGTGCCAGCAGTTCCTCATGGACTGATCGAGGTGAAAAACTGTTTTTT. Translation gives CASSSSWTDRGEKLFF.